What follows are 12 T cell receptor beta chains derived from one specimen sequenced in a study of blood T cell repertoires in COVID-19. Sequencing was performed with immunoSEQ multiplex PCR; in TCRdb, only in-frame clones are kept and a portion is missing. The sample includes around 70,000 clones, more than 65% of them seen just once. The material sequenced was peripheral blood. These receptors were obtained from a woman in her 50s with acute or convalescent COVID-19.

The chain combines TRBV5-1 with TRBJ1-5, with TRBD1 as a possible D gene (5 bases). Germline CDR1 reads SGHRS; CDR2 reads YFSETQ. V was cut by 0 bases and J by 6 bases, with 13 bases left in between. CDR3 length equals 15 residues. The CDR3 DNA follows: TGCGCCAGCAGCTTGGCGGGGGAGGGTGCTCAGCCCCAGCATTTT. Protein: CASSLAGEGAQPQHF.

The genes are TRBV14 and TRBJ2-7; 11 bases match TRBD1. Germline V lookup: CDR1 SGHDN, CDR2 FVKESK. Trimming cost V 5 bases and J 6 bases; bases outside gene matches: 9. This CDR3 is built from 15 residues. The CDR3 coding sequence is TGTGCCAGCAGCTATGGCCGGACAGGGGGCGGCGAGCAGTACTTC. This sequence encodes CASSYGRTGGGEQYF.

This chain joins TRBV10-3 and TRBJ2-3, with D possibly matching TRBD2 (5 bases). This CDR3 region has 15 residues. Trimming removed 4 bases at V and 2 bases at J, with 13 bases between. The germline gives CDR1 ENHRY, CDR2 SYGVKD. The CDR3 DNA reads TGTGCCATCAGTGTCCTCCCGGGGTCCACAGATACGCAGTATTTT. Residues: CAISVLPGSTDTQYF.

V gene TRBV3-1 (or the pseudogene TRBV3-2) combines with J gene TRBJ2-4; perhaps TRBD2 as D (6 bases). CDR3 length equals 15 residues. The ends were cut back, 7 bases at V and 3 bases at J, with 16 bases in the middle. Germline CDR1 LGHDT, CDR2 YNNKEL (reference sequence). The DNA of the CDR3 is TGTGCCAGCACTCCGAGGTGGGGAGGCAAAAACATTCAGTACTTC. Translation gives CASTPRWGGKNIQYF.

V and J are TRBV5-1 and TRBJ1-2; TRBD1 might be the D (5 bases). Trimming pared 4 bases from V and 2 bases from J, leaving 15 bases between. Germline CDR1 is SGHRS and CDR2 is YFSETQ. The CDR3 is 15 residues long. CDR3 bases: TGCGCCAGCAGCCCCGACCTGGGGCTCAACTATGGCTACACCTTC. Encoded protein: CASSPDLGLNYGYTF.

This chain joins TRBV7-3 and TRBJ1-6; D gene unclear. Per germline, CDR1 SGHTA and CDR2 FQGTGA. V was clipped by 6 bases and J by 10 bases, with 19 bases between them. The CDR3 runs 15 residues. The CDR3 reads CASSRTNSYQSPLHF. The DNA for the CDR3 is TGTGCCAGCAGTCGCACGAACAGTTATCAGTCACCCCTCCACTTT.

This clone was counted a few times. The genes are TRBV4-2 and TRBJ2-5; D unclear. The CDR3 length is 16 residues. CDR1 and CDR2 from the germline V gene are LGHNA and YNFKEQ. V lost 0 bases and J 6 bases, leaving 17 bases between the germline ends. For the CDR3, the DNA is TGTGCCAGCAGCCAAGAGCCCCCGTGGCCCCGAAAGACCCAGTACTTC. This sequence encodes CASSQEPPWPRKTQYF.

This clone was recorded a few times. The chain employs TRBV30 and TRBJ1-3, with D uncertain. Germline V gives CDR1 GTSNPN, CDR2 SVGIG (reference sequence). CDR3 length: 16 amino acids. Trimming stripped 0 bases from V and 0 bases from J, with 12 bases between. In DNA, the CDR3 is TGTGCCTGGAGTGTATCCAGGCCTCTCTCTGGAAACACCATATATTTT. Translation: CAWSVSRPLSGNTIYF. The full variable domain, rest sourced from reference TRBV30 and TRBJ1-3, is SQTIHQWPATLVQPVGSPLSLECTVEGTSNPNLYWYRQAAGRGLQLLFYSVGIGQISSEVPQNLSASRPQDRQFILSSKKLLLSDSGFYLCAWSVSRPLSGNTIYFGEGSWLTVV.

The chain is built from TRBV5-1 and TRBJ2-5; tentative D call: TRBD1 (6 bases). Trimming left V 8 bases short and J 5 bases short, with 13 bases between. CDR1 is SGHRS and CDR2 is YFSETQ in the germline V gene. This CDR3 spans 12 amino acids. The CDR3 loop reads CASTGYSETQYF. CDR3 bases: TGCGCCAGTACAGGGTATAGCGAGACCCAGTACTTC.

This clone was counted only a few times. The chain couples TRBV18 to TRBJ2-1; 11 bases map to TRBD2. From germline, CDR1 is KGHSH and CDR2 LQKENI. The CDR3 is 16 residues long. Unmatched junction bases numbered 5, after V lost 4 bases and J lost 3 bases. The CDR3 loop is CASSLGTSGFYNEQFF. CDR3 nucleotide sequence: TGTGCCAGCTCACTTGGGACTAGCGGTTTCTACAATGAGCAGTTCTTC.

J is TRBJ1-5 and V is TRBV19; TRBD1 aligns across 10 bases. Germline CDR1 LNHDA, CDR2 SQIVND (reference sequence). The CDR3 is made up of 16 amino acids. The V gene end was trimmed by 5 bases and the J gene end by 5 bases; junction bases not matched to a gene: 9. The CDR3 DNA sequence: TGTGCCAGTAGTCGACCGGGACAGGGGACATATCAGCCCCAGCATTTT. As protein: CASSRPGQGTYQPQHF. Full variable domain (outside the CDR3, taken from reference TRBV19 and TRBJ1-5): DGGITQSPKYLFRKEGQNVTLSCEQNLNHDAMYWYRQDPGQGLRLIYYSQIVNDFQKGDIAEGYSVSREKKESFPLTVTSAQKNPTAFYLCASSRPGQGTYQPQHFGDGTRLSIL.

The J gene is TRBJ2-1, the V gene TRBV28, with TRBD2 matching 8 bases. V shed 1 base, J shed 6 bases, and the junction held 11 bases outside the gene matches. The CDR3 has 17 residues. Germline V gene sequence: CDR1 MDHEN, CDR2 SYDVKM. CDR3 amino acids: CASSLSPKAGEVNEQFF. Here the CDR3 DNA reads TGTGCCAGCAGTTTATCCCCAAAAGCGGGAGAGGTCAATGAGCAGTTCTTC.